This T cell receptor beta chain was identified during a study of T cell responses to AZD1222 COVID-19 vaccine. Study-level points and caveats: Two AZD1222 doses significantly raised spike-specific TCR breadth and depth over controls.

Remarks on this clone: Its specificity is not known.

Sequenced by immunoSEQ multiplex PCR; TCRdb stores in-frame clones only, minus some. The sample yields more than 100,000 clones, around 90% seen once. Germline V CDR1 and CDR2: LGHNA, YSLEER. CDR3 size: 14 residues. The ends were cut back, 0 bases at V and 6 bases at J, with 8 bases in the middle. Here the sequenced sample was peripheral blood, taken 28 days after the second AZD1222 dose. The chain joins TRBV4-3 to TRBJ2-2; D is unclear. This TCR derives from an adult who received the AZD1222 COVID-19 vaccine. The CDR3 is CASSQDVPPGELFF. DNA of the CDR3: TGCGCCAGCAGCCAAGATGTTCCTCCCGGGGAGCTGTTTTTT.